The present T cell receptor (beta chain) was sequenced within a study of T cells in Graves' hyperthyroidism and ophthalmopathy. This clonotype appeared a few times. What was amplified from RNA transcripts were TCR beta CDR3 regions. First-round RT-PCR targeting the TCR CDR3 was performed with the HTBI primer set. TCRdb itself ran the multiplex PCR reads through MiXCR, one entry per CDR3 protein. The table records 450,000 to 550,000 distinct CDR3 sequences, approximately 24% of them present only once. CDR3 length: 16 residues. CDR1 is LGHDT, CDR2 YNNKEL, per germline (reference sequence). With V trimmed by 0 bases and J by 1 base, 5 bases remained unmatched.

V and J are TRBV3-1 and TRBJ1-1; 7 bases are a match to TRBD1. The sequencing input was blood. The TCR originated in a woman aged 25 to 45 with Graves' ophthalmopathy. The CDR3 here is CASSQDGRTGNTEAFF. For the CDR3, the DNA is TGTGCCAGCAGCCAAGATGGGAGGACAGGGAACACTGAAGCTTTCTTT. Variable domain in full (rest from reference TRBV3-1 and TRBJ1-1): DTAVSQTPKYLVTQMGNDKSIKCEQNLGHDTMYWYKQDSKKFLKIMFSYNNKELIINETVPNRFSPKSPDKAHLNLHINSLELGDSAVYFCASSQDGRTGNTEAFFGQGTRLTVV.